These 31 T cell receptor beta chains were all obtained from the same sample, sequenced in a study of cytomegalovirus exposure and HLA in healthy donors. It was with 60 Vbeta and 13 Jbeta primers that the PCR ran. The table came from immunoSEQ multiplex PCR; TCRdb's copy has only in-frame clones and leaves some out. The data contain under 150,000 clones, 77% of them singletons. Input material: PBMCs. The receptors come from a woman in her forties in good health and CMV-seronegative.

V usage is TRBV7-2 and J usage is TRBJ2-5, with 7 bases that match TRBD2. CDR1 and CDR2 from the germline V gene are SGHTA and FQGNSA. V shed 5 bases and J 5 bases; nucleotides not matched to a gene: 8. The CDR3 has 14 residues. The CDR3 sequence: CASSRGGRYETQYF. CDR3 in DNA: TGTGCCAGCAGCCGCGGGGGTCGGTATGAGACCCAGTACTTC. The variable domain in full, completed from reference TRBV7-2 and TRBJ2-5, reads GAGVSQSPSNKVTEKGKDVELRCDPISGHTALYWYRQSLGQGLEFLIYFQGNSAPDKSGLPSDRFSAERTGGSVSTLTIQRTQQEDSAVYLCASSRGGRYETQYFGPGTRLLVL.

V and J are TRBV4-2 and TRBJ1-2; 7 bases match TRBD1. Losses at the gene ends were 0 bases for V and 7 bases for J; bases not matched to a gene: 11. This CDR3 has 16 residues. The germline V gene encodes CDR1 LGHNA and CDR2 YNFKEQ. CDR3 amino acids: CASSQDQLTGTSGYTF. CDR3 in DNA: TGTGCCAGCAGCCAAGATCAACTGACAGGGACTAGTGGCTACACCTTC.

This chain links TRBV7-2 with TRBJ2-7; 9 bases are a match to TRBD1. The junction had 7 bases not matched to a gene; V was cut back by 5 bases and J by 2 bases. Germline V lookup: CDR1 SGHTA, CDR2 FQGNSA. The CDR3 runs to 15 residues. The CDR3 loop reads CASSAKGQGPYEQYF. CDR3 nucleotides: TGTGCCAGCAGCGCAAAGGGACAGGGACCCTACGAGCAGTACTTC.

The chain employs TRBV28 and TRBJ1-2, with 7 bases identical to TRBD1. CDR1 and CDR2 from the germline V gene are MDHEN and SYDVKM. V shed 2 bases and J 7 bases; nucleotides not matched to a gene: 10. This CDR3 is 15 amino acids long. The CDR3 here is CASSLPGTAFSGYTF. The CDR3 DNA reads TGTGCCAGCAGTTTACCTGGGACAGCTTTTAGTGGCTACACCTTC.

The chain recombines TRBV27 with TRBJ1-6, with TRBD1 matching 8 bases. V was pared by 7 bases and J by 9 bases, with 8 bases of the junction left unmatched. Germline V gives CDR1 MNHEY, CDR2 SMNVEV (reference sequence). The CDR3 has 14 amino acids. In DNA form, the CDR3 reads TGTGCCAGCACCTTCCAGGGGGCATTTTCACCCCTCCACTTT. This codes for CASTFQGAFSPLHF.

V and J are TRBV10-1 and TRBJ2-7, with 7 bases fitting TRBD1. The CDR3 has 15 amino acids. The germline V gene encodes CDR1 WNHNN and CDR2 SYGVQD (reference sequence). Trimming took 6 bases from V and 0 from J; bases not matched to a gene: 8. CDR3 bases: TGCGCCAGCAGACCCGACAGGGTGTCCTCCTACGAGCAGTACTTC. It yields the protein CASRPDRVSSYEQYF.

This clone was found a few times. The rearrangement links TRBV10-3 to TRBJ1-1; no firm D call. Trimming removed 4 bases from V and 2 bases from J, with 11 bases in between. CDR1 and CDR2 (germline): ENHRY, SYGVKD. The CDR3 extends over 14 amino acids. CDR3 region: CAISAGLINTEAFF. The CDR3 nucleotides are TGTGCCATCAGTGCAGGACTGATTAACACTGAAGCTTTCTTT.

This clone appeared once. The chain links TRBV6-5 to TRBJ1-6; 7 nucleotides align to TRBD1. The V and J ends lost 4 bases and 9 bases, in that order; junction bases with no gene match: 3. The CDR3 length is 13 residues. Germline V gene data show CDR1 as MNHEY and CDR2 as SVGAGI. This CDR3 reads CASSSNRGSPLHF. The DNA for the CDR3 is TGTGCCAGCAGTTCAAACAGGGGTTCACCCCTCCACTTT.

V usage is TRBV30 and J usage is TRBJ1-1, with 7 bases matching TRBD1. Germline V gene lookup returns CDR1 GTSNPN and CDR2 SVGIG (reference sequence). The junction had 15 bases not matched to a gene; V was cut back by 4 bases and J by 7 bases. There are 15 residues in the CDR3. CDR3 residues: CAWTTLRARGVEAFF. DNA of the CDR3: TGTGCCTGGACCACCCTGAGGGCCAGGGGGGTTGAAGCTTTCTTT.

This clone has just one count. The V gene is TRBV28, the J gene TRBJ2-5; TRBD2 matches at 8 bases. V lost 3 bases to trimming and J lost 4 bases; unmatched junction nucleotides: 4. The length of the CDR3 is 14 residues. Germline CDR1 MDHEN, CDR2 SYDVKM. In DNA form, the CDR3 reads TGTGCCAGCAGTTTTGTAGCGGGGAGAGAGACCCAGTACTTC. This translates into CASSFVAGRETQYF.

The V gene is TRBV6-5, the J gene TRBJ1-2; 8 bases line up with TRBD1. This CDR3 is 15 amino acids long. The ends lost 5 bases at V and 4 bases at J; junction bases unmatched: 9. The germline CDR1 and CDR2 sequences are MNHEY and SVGAGI. CDR3 nucleotides: TGTGCCAGCAGTCGCCGGACAGGGATGGCCTATGGCTACACCTTC. Amino acids: CASSRRTGMAYGYTF.

V and J are TRBV10-2 and TRBJ1-2; no reliable D call. The germline gives CDR1 WSHSY, CDR2 SAAADI. CDR3 size: 17 residues. Trimming removed 3 bases at V and 0 bases at J, with 17 bases between. The CDR3 here is CASSDMADLVTNYGYTF. The CDR3 DNA sequence: TGCGCCAGCAGTGATATGGCAGACCTAGTAACTAACTATGGCTACACCTTC.

Here the CDR3 DNA reads TGCGCCAGCAGCCAAGACTACAGTGAAGCTTTCTTT. This sequence encodes CASSQDYSEAFF. This chain joins TRBV4-1 and TRBJ1-1; D not resolved. Deletions cut 0 bases from V and 7 bases from J, with 6 bases between. CDR1 and CDR2 (germline): MGHRA, YSYEKL. The CDR3 is 12 residues long.

As concerns this clone: The sample holds other DNA sequences that translate to the same CDR3. The chain employs TRBV29-1 and TRBJ1-1, with TRBD1 matching over 11 bases. With V trimmed by 6 bases and J by 6 bases, 6 bases remained unmatched. The length of the CDR3 is 13 residues. Germline V gives CDR1 SQVTM, CDR2 ANQGSEA. CDR3 coding DNA: TGCAGCGTCGAGGGACAGGGGGGCCCTGAAGCTTTCTTT. Protein sequence: CSVEGQGGPEAFF. Supplemented by reference TRBV29-1 and TRBJ1-1, the full variable domain reads SAVISQKPSRDICQRGTSLTIQCQVDSQVTMMFWYRQQPGQSLTLIATANQGSEATYESGFVIDKFPISRPNLTFSTLTVSNMSPEDSSIYLCSVEGQGGPEAFFGQGTRLTVV.

The rearrangement uses TRBV2 and TRBJ2-1, with TRBD2 matching 9 bases. V lost 5 bases and J lost 3; bases outside the gene matches: 14. This CDR3 contains 18 residues. Germline V lookup: CDR1 SNHLY, CDR2 FYNNEI. CDR3 in DNA: TGTGCCAGCAGTTACGATTCTTTAGCGGGAGACCTCTACAATGAGCAGTTCTTC. As protein: CASSYDSLAGDLYNEQFF.

This rearrangement joins TRBV5-1 to TRBJ2-5; 12 positions agree with TRBD2. Trimming at V came to 0 bases and at J to 1 base, leaving 16 bases not matched to a gene. CDR1 is SGHRS and CDR2 is YFSETQ in the germline V gene. The CDR3 loop spans 21 amino acids. The CDR3 DNA reads TGCGCCAGCAGCTTGGACTTCCTCCTAGCGGGGGGGCCGGGGATCCAAGAGACCCAGTACTTC. The encoded protein is CASSLDFLLAGGPGIQETQYF.

The chain links TRBV6-6 to TRBJ1-1; D is ambiguous. There are 14 residues in the CDR3. CDR1 and CDR2 from the germline V gene are MNHNY and SVGAGI (reference sequence). The V and J ends lost 0 bases and 10 bases respectively, with 15 bases between them. The CDR3 reads CASSYSSPGIVAFF. The DNA for the CDR3 is TGTGCCAGCAGTTACTCGAGTCCCGGTATAGTAGCTTTCTTT.

J is TRBJ1-1 and V is TRBV28; D is ambiguous. The CDR3 extends over 15 amino acids. Germline CDR1 is MDHEN and CDR2 is SYDVKM. The V end was cut by 9 bases, the J end by 1 base, with 18 bases between. CDR3 nucleotides: TGTGCCAGTTCACTAGACGGCAGGAAGAACACTGAAGCTTTCTTT. Translating gives CASSLDGRKNTEAFF.

The rearrangement joins TRBV14 to TRBJ2-1; 10 bases fit TRBD2. V shed 4 bases and J 6 bases; nucleotides not matched to a gene: 9. In germline, CDR1 is SGHDN, CDR2 FVKESK. This CDR3 has 16 residues. The CDR3 sequence: CASSPQRAGGRNEQFF. In DNA form, the CDR3 reads TGTGCCAGCAGCCCTCAAAGAGCGGGGGGGCGCAATGAGCAGTTCTTC.

V and J are TRBV29-1 and TRBJ2-1; 7 nucleotides align to TRBD1. This CDR3 region has 17 residues. Losses at the gene ends were 4 bases for V and 1 base for J; bases not matched to a gene: 13. The germline gives CDR1 SQVTM, CDR2 ANQGSEA. CDR3 DNA: TGCAGCGTTGGATTTCTCGAGGGGGCCCTTTCCTACAATGAGCAGTTCTTC. Translated: CSVGFLEGALSYNEQFF.

The chain links TRBV27 to TRBJ2-7; D ambiguous. The V and J ends lost 3 bases and 4 bases respectively, with 7 bases between them. Germline V gives CDR1 MNHEY, CDR2 SMNVEV (reference sequence). The CDR3 extends over 12 amino acids. The CDR3 DNA sequence: TGTGCCAGCAGTTTTTTAGATTACGAGCAGTACTTC. This codes for CASSFLDYEQYF.

This sequence joins TRBV19 and TRBJ1-1, with 7 bases fitting TRBD1. Germline V gene lookup returns CDR1 LNHDA and CDR2 SQIVND (reference sequence). The CDR3 totals 15 residues. V lost 5 bases to trimming and J lost 3 bases; unmatched junction nucleotides: 9. The CDR3 DNA is TGTGCCAGTAGTGCCCGACAGGGACTGGACACTGAAGCTTTCTTT. Translated, it gives CASSARQGLDTEAFF. Combining the CDR3 with reference TRBV19 and TRBJ1-1 gives the whole variable domain DGGITQSPKYLFRKEGQNVTLSCEQNLNHDAMYWYRQDPGQGLRLIYYSQIVNDFQKGDIAEGYSVSREKKESFPLTVTSAQKNPTAFYLCASSARQGLDTEAFFGQGTRLTVV.

The rearrangement joins TRBV27 to TRBJ2-7; 9 bases line up with TRBD1. This CDR3 is 14 amino acids long. After removal of 6 bases from V and 4 bases from J, the junction contained 7 bases not matched to a gene. Germline lookup yields CDR1 MNHEY and CDR2 SMNVEV (reference sequence). The CDR3 nucleotides are TGTGCCAGCAGACCCGGGACAGGGACTTACGAGCAGTACTTC. This translates into CASRPGTGTYEQYF.

This clone was observed a handful of times. This chain connects TRBV2 to TRBJ1-3, with TRBD1 matching 9 bases. CDR3 size: 15 residues. Trimming cost V 6 bases and J 2 bases; bases outside gene matches: 5. The germline CDR1 and CDR2 sequences are SNHLY and FYNNEI. The CDR3 region has the DNA TGTGCCAGCAGACGCGGACAGGGGACTGGAAACACCATATATTTT. Translated, it gives CASRRGQGTGNTIYF. Based on the CDR3 plus reference TRBV2 and TRBJ1-3, the full variable domain is EPEVTQTPSHQVTQMGQEVILRCVPISNHLYFYWYRQILGQKVEFLVSFYNNEISEKSEIFDDQFSVERPDGSNFTLKIRSTKLEDSAMYFCASRRGQGTGNTIYFGEGSWLTVV.

V is TRBV5-1 and J is TRBJ2-3; D may be TRBD1 (5 bases). Germline V gives CDR1 SGHRS, CDR2 YFSETQ. This CDR3 is built from 16 residues. V dropped 4 bases and J dropped 2 bases, with 17 bases sitting between them. The CDR3 sequence is CASSLTGEAYTDTQYF. The CDR3 DNA is TGCGCCAGCAGCCTCACAGGAGAGGCGTACACAGATACGCAGTATTTT.

V and J are TRBV5-6 and TRBJ2-3, with 8 bases lining up with TRBD1. The CDR3 is 15 residues long. CDR1 and CDR2 (germline): SGHDT, YYEEEE. The trim removed 6 bases at V and 2 bases at J, leaving 8 bases unmatched. The CDR3 coding sequence is TGTGCCAGCACCTTCCAGGGGGCCCCCACAGATACGCAGTATTTT. Its protein product is CASTFQGAPTDTQYF.

V gene TRBV6-1 combines with J gene TRBJ1-3, with D maybe TRBD1 (5 bases). Germline V gene lookup returns CDR1 MNHNS and CDR2 SASEGT. V lost 2 bases and J 0 bases, leaving 17 bases between the germline ends. The CDR3 spans 18 residues. Written as DNA, the CDR3 is TGTGCCAGCAGTGAATCGGGGGTGGGACCCGGCTCTGGAAACACCATATATTTT. This gives the protein CASSESGVGPGSGNTIYF.

This chain connects TRBV4-1 to TRBJ2-7; D is ambiguous. The CDR3 runs to 12 residues. Germline V gene sequence: CDR1 MGHRA, CDR2 YSYEKL. V shed 3 bases and J shed 5 bases, with 8 bases lying between them. CDR3 DNA: TGCGCCAGCAGCCATCAGGATCACGAGCAGTACTTC. Its protein is CASSHQDHEQYF.

The table lists this clone with a count of one. The chain uses TRBV7-9 and TRBJ2-2, with unresolved D. CDR1 SEHNR and CDR2 FQNEAQ come from the germline V gene (reference sequence). The CDR3 covers 16 residues. The V end was cut by 1 base, the J end by 1 base, with 10 bases between. CDR3 in DNA: TGTGCCAGCAGCTTAGTTTCGTTTATGAACACCGGGGAGCTGTTTTTT. Translated, it gives CASSLVSFMNTGELFF.

The chain has TRBV29-1 and TRBJ2-7, with TRBD2 matching 10 bases. Germline CDR1 reads SQVTM; CDR2 reads ANQGSEA. J gave up 2 bases and V 5 bases, and 9 bases lay outside the gene matches. CDR3 length: 15 amino acids. The CDR3 bases are TGCAGCGTTCGGGCTAGCGGGGGCCTCACCTACGAGCAGTACTTC. Translation gives CSVRASGGLTYEQYF.

The chain joins TRBV19 to TRBJ1-3, with a possible D match to TRBD1 (5 bases). Germline CDR1 is LNHDA and CDR2 is SQIVND (reference sequence). The length of the CDR3 is 14 residues. Trimming took 3 bases from V and 2 from J, leaving 8 bases between them. CDR3 nucleotides: TGTGCCAGTAGTATTTCAGGGACTGGAAACACCATATATTTT. It translates to CASSISGTGNTIYF.